The following is a TCR beta chain sequence with its context. Donors of Cohort 3 who recovered were those that had two negative PCRs, clearance, or symptom resolution. The data originate from a study of blood T cell repertoires in COVID-19. Study-wide context: COVID-19 samples, acute and convalescent, were from the United States, Italy and Spain. From T cells, B-cell-depleted T cells, or PBMCs came the material, which was cDNA or gDNA.

The protocol was immunoSEQ multiplex PCR, while the TCRdb copy is restricted to in-frame clones and leaves out a portion. The sample contains about 180,000 clones, approximately 85% of which appear only once. Per germline, CDR1 MNHEY and CDR2 SMNVEV (reference sequence). CDR3 length equals 10 residues. The V end was cut by 10 bases, the J end by 7 bases, with 8 bases between. Sequencing was carried out using PBMCs or T cells enriched from blood (not recorded which). J is TRBJ2-1 and V is TRBV27; D is ambiguous. This sequence was found in a man aged 40-55 years who had recovered from COVID-19. Written as DNA, the CDR3 is TGTGCCATCGGTCTGAATGAGCAGTTCTTC. It translates to CAIGLNEQFF.